This TCR beta chain comes out of a study of OX40 agonist ivuxolimab in advanced cancers. Study details: The patients got ivuxolimab, which is an agonistic anti-OX40 (CD134) antibody. Earlier treatment with anti-PD-1, anti-PD-L1 or anti-CTLA-4 was permitted, and over 35% had received some.

CDR3 size: 17 residues. V lost 6 bases, J lost 1 base, and 9 bases stayed unmatched. Germline loops: CDR1 MNHEY, CDR2 SMNVEV (reference sequence). Produced via immunoSEQ multiplex PCR; TCRdb's table is partial and in-frame only. The sample has 10,000 to 15,000 clones; roughly 80% are singletons. This receptor was identified in an adult with an advanced solid tumor such as melanoma, head and neck, liver or kidney cancer. The source material was CD4+ or CD8+ T cells sorted from blood, sampled in a trial of the OX40 agonist ivuxolimab. J is TRBJ2-7 and V is TRBV27; 13 bases align to TRBD2. CDR3: CASRKGTSGKLSYEQYF. For the CDR3, the DNA is TGTGCCAGCAGAAAGGGGACTAGCGGGAAACTTTCCTACGAGCAGTACTTC.